These 23 T cell receptor beta chains originate from one sample sequenced in a study of post-analysis software for immune sequencing data. Presence of unique molecular identifiers characterized the TCR beta cDNA libraries. TCRdb reprocessed the PCR reads with MiXCR, giving one entry per CDR3 protein. The repertoire includes 150,000 or so distinct CDR3 sequences, approximately 35% of them detected once, and about 26% sits in the top ten. The material sequenced was blood, taken after autologous hematopoietic stem cell transplantation. The origin of the receptors is a girl aged 10-17 years with multiple sclerosis.

This chain joins TRBV12-3 or TRBV12-4 and TRBJ2-3, with D perhaps TRBD1 (5 bases). CDR3 size: 16 residues. V lost 8 bases and J lost 0, with 18 bases in between. For the CDR3, the DNA is TGTGCCAGCTCCTGGGGCTCTCCCCTAAGCACAGATACGCAGTATTTT. Amino acid sequence: CASSWGSPLSTDTQYF.

The chain is built from TRBV27 and TRBJ2-3; D is unresolved. Trimming stripped 4 bases from V and 1 base from J, with 15 bases between. Germline V gene data show CDR1 as MNHEY and CDR2 as SMNVEV (reference sequence). CDR3 size: 16 residues. The CDR3 is CASSSPLEAGTDTQYF. The CDR3 DNA follows: TGTGCCAGCAGTTCCCCCCTAGAGGCGGGCACAGATACGCAGTATTTT.

The chain carries TRBV5-1 and TRBJ2-7; D is unclear. This CDR3 region has 14 residues. The ends were cut back, 4 bases at V and 0 bases at J, with 11 bases in the middle. From germline, CDR1 is SGHRS and CDR2 YFSETQ. The CDR3 sequence: CASSPRGASYEQYF. CDR3 DNA sequence: TGCGCCAGCAGCCCTCGAGGCGCCTCCTACGAGCAGTACTTC.

The rearrangement links TRBV5-1 to TRBJ2-2; D is ambiguous. V was cut by 5 bases and J by 4 bases, with 12 bases left in between. The CDR3 contains 14 residues. CDR1 and CDR2 from the germline V gene are SGHRS and YFSETQ. CDR3: CASRDRTATGELFF. CDR3 DNA sequence: TGCGCCAGCAGAGACCGAACGGCCACCGGGGAGCTGTTTTTT.

This clonotype occurred once. The V gene is TRBV7-2, the J gene TRBJ2-7; tentatively, D is TRBD1 (6 bases). Between the trimmed V and J ends, which lost 3 bases and 9 bases, there was a span of 15 bases. Germline V gives CDR1 SGHTA, CDR2 FQGNSA. The CDR3 is 13 amino acids. CDR3 in amino acids: CASSFQSSGVQYF. The DNA for the CDR3 is TGTGCCAGCAGCTTTCAATCCTCAGGGGTGCAGTACTTC.

There are a few counts of this clonotype. J is TRBJ2-5 and V is TRBV28; tentatively, D is TRBD1 or TRBD2 (5 bases each). The CDR3 is 15 amino acids. The germline V gene encodes CDR1 MDHEN and CDR2 SYDVKM. Trimming took 2 bases from V and 9 from J, leaving 19 bases between them. This chain's CDR3 is CASSLEWTPRDAQYF. The CDR3 DNA sequence: TGTGCCAGCAGTTTAGAGTGGACCCCTAGGGACGCCCAGTACTTC.

V usage is TRBV3-1 and J usage is TRBJ2-1; D is ambiguous. The CDR3 consists of 15 residues. The germline V gene has CDR1 LGHDT and CDR2 YNNKEL (reference sequence). Trimming removed 0 bases from V and 4 bases from J, with 10 bases in between. The CDR3 region is CASSQDLLGYNEQFF. DNA for the CDR3: TGTGCCAGCAGCCAAGACCTTCTGGGGTACAATGAGCAGTTCTTC.

V gene TRBV15 combines with J gene TRBJ2-5; D gene unclear. Trimming took off 3 bases at V and 0 bases at J, with 11 bases between the two ends. This CDR3 spans 15 amino acids. Germline CDR1 is LNHNV and CDR2 is YYDKDF (reference sequence). The CDR3: CATSSGVRNQETQYF. The CDR3 coding sequence is TGTGCCACCAGCAGTGGGGTGAGGAACCAAGAGACCCAGTACTTC.

There are a few counts of this clonotype. The rearrangement links TRBV20-1 to TRBJ2-3; 11 bases match TRBD2. The length of the CDR3 is 15 residues. Germline CDR1 reads DFQATT; CDR2 reads SNEGSKA (reference sequence). V was clipped by 4 bases and J by 2 bases; unmatched bases: 5. The CDR3 sequence: CSATPLAGVTDTQYF. Written as DNA, the CDR3 is TGCAGTGCTACCCCACTAGCGGGAGTCACAGATACGCAGTATTTT.

The genes are TRBV12-3 or TRBV12-4 and TRBJ1-2, with D hard to call. Trimming shortened V by 7 bases and J by 4 bases, and 13 bases separated the two germline ends. This CDR3 region has 13 residues. The CDR3 protein is CASNPPGFYGYTF. The CDR3 DNA reads TGTGCCAGCAATCCCCCCGGGTTCTATGGCTACACCTTC.

This sequence joins TRBV6-5 and TRBJ1-5; maybe TRBD1 (6 bases). V was pared by 5 bases and J by 7 bases, with 18 bases between. Germline CDR1 reads MNHEY; CDR2 reads SVGAGI. This CDR3 region has 15 residues. The CDR3 DNA follows: TGTGCCAGCAGTCCGATTCTTGGGGGCGGCCAGCCCCAGCATTTT. Its protein product is CASSPILGGGQPQHF.

About this clonotype itself: At one of its ends the junction is not consistent with the germline gene, which may arise from a read error. This chain links TRBV12-3 or TRBV12-4 with TRBJ2-2; D might be TRBD2 (5 bases). This CDR3 has 14 residues. For the CDR3, the DNA is TGTGCCAGCAGGCCCTTATCGAACACCGGGGAGCGGTTTTTT. Amino acids: CASRPLSNTGERFF.

This clonotype came up a few times. CDR3 in DNA: TGTGCCAGCAGCTTAGCGGCAGCGGCCACCGTTTTGGGGACCCAGTACTTC. Translated, it gives CASSLAAAATVLGTQYF. The rearrangement links TRBV7-2 to TRBJ2-7; D might be TRBD2 (5 bases). The tail of the sequence fits TRBJ2-5 better, so the J call may be wrong. This CDR3 has 17 amino acids. Germline V gene data show CDR1 as SGHTA and CDR2 as FQGNSA.

This clonotype was counted a few times. The chain carries TRBV6-5 and TRBJ2-7, with 9 bases identical to TRBD1. From germline, CDR1 is MNHEY and CDR2 SVGAGI. The ends lost 2 bases at V and 6 bases at J; junction bases unmatched: 5. The CDR3 consists of 14 residues. Written as DNA, the CDR3 is TGTGCCAGCAGTTACCGGGACAGGGCAGGCGAGCAGTACTTC. Translation gives CASSYRDRAGEQYF.

The V call is TRBV29-1, the J call TRBJ2-2; maybe TRBD1 (6 bases). Germline V gives CDR1 SQVTM, CDR2 ANQGSEA. With 7 bases removed from V and 2 bases from J, the gap between germline ends came to 14 bases. The CDR3 has 14 residues. In nucleotides, the CDR3 is TGCAGCGCCCGCAGGGGTGGAAACACCGGGGAGCTGTTTTTT. It translates to CSARRGGNTGELFF.

The chain links TRBV4-1 to TRBJ2-5; D gene uncertain. With 0 bases removed from V and 13 bases from J, the gap between germline ends came to 15 bases. CDR3 size: 13 residues. Germline assignment: CDR1 MGHRA and CDR2 YSYEKL. The DNA of the CDR3 is TGCGCCAGCAGCCAAGATCCCGGCAAGGTTGGGTACTTC. Protein: CASSQDPGKVGYF.

The sample holds a few counts of this clonotype. The chain's CDR3 is CASSPTLPGSYNEQFF. Here the CDR3 DNA reads TGCGCCAGCAGCCCTACACTCCCCGGCTCCTACAATGAGCAGTTCTTC. The chain carries TRBV4-3 and TRBJ2-1; no reliable D call. Germline CDR1 reads LGHNA; CDR2 reads YSLEER. The CDR3 has 16 residues. Deletions cut 4 bases from V and 0 bases from J, with 13 bases between.

The rearrangement uses TRBV7-9 and TRBJ1-2, with D perhaps matching TRBD1 (5 bases). Between the trimmed V and J ends, which lost 7 bases and 4 bases, there was a span of 22 bases. Germline V gives CDR1 SEHNR, CDR2 FQNEAQ (reference sequence). The CDR3 spans 16 residues. The CDR3 here is CASTSIMGPVRYGYTF. In DNA form, the CDR3 reads TGTGCCAGCACCTCAATCATGGGGCCAGTTCGCTATGGCTACACCTTC.

The chain recombines TRBV28 with TRBJ2-3; 7 bases agree with TRBD1. Trimming at V came to 6 bases and at J to 2 bases, leaving 8 bases not matched to a gene. The CDR3 sequence is 15 residues long. Germline-derived CDR1 and CDR2 are MDHEN and SYDVKM. The CDR3 here is CASSTRQGVTDTQYF. The CDR3 region has the DNA TGTGCCAGCAGCACACGACAGGGTGTCACAGATACGCAGTATTTT.

The CDR3 sequence is CASSQPLAGVPYEQYF. In DNA, the CDR3 is TGTGCCAGCAGCCAACCACTAGCGGGAGTCCCCTACGAGCAGTACTTC. The V gene is TRBV3-1, the J gene TRBJ2-7; 11 bases fit TRBD2. V lost 2 bases to trimming and J lost 2 bases; unmatched junction nucleotides: 5. CDR1 LGHDT and CDR2 YNNKEL come from the germline V gene (reference sequence). This CDR3 spans 16 amino acids.

CDR3 in amino acids: CASNSRPNEQYF. DNA for the CDR3: TGTGCCAGCAACTCCCGACCGAACGAGCAGTACTTC. The chain carries TRBV13 and TRBJ2-4; no clear D gene. The J call may be mistaken, given a closer DNA end match to TRBJ2-7. The germline V gene has CDR1 PRHDT and CDR2 FYEKMQ (reference sequence). CDR3 size: 12 residues.

The J gene is TRBJ2-3, the V gene TRBV21-1. TRBV21-1 is listed as a pseudogene. The CDR3 has 14 amino acids. CDR3 protein: CASTHDLYTDTQYF. The CDR3, as DNA: TGTGCCAGCACCCACGACCTATACACAGATACGCAGTATTTT.

This clonotype was seen at least ten times. This chain uses TRBV6-1 with TRBJ2-3; D might be TRBD1 (6 bases). This CDR3 region has 14 residues. Trimming cost V 6 bases and J 6 bases, with 16 bases left between them. Germline assignment: CDR1 MNHNS and CDR2 SASEGT. CDR3 amino acids: CASRLQKGVDTQYF. CDR3 DNA sequence: TGTGCCAGCAGACTACAGAAGGGGGTTGATACGCAGTATTTT.